The 23 T cell receptor beta chains below all came from one sample that was sequenced in a study of Ad26.COV2.S vaccination and SARS-CoV-2 variants. Stated treatment: about 20 received Ad26.COV2.S at low or high dose, single or two shots; 5 received placebo; per-sample allocation not given. Material that was analyzed had been drawn on day 63 after the first vaccine or placebo injection. Profiling relied on immunoSEQ multiplex PCR, and the TCRdb table lists in-frame clones only, not all of them. The data show about 400,000 clones, with 83% seen just once and about 7.1% held by the top ten. The starting material was peripheral blood, obtained in a trial of Ad26.COV2.S vaccine versus placebo. Source of these receptors: a person between 18 and 60 years old who received the Ad26.COV2.S COVID-19 vaccine or a placebo.

J is TRBJ2-7 and V is TRBV6-6; D possibly matches TRBD1 or TRBD2 (5 bases each). Germline V CDR1 and CDR2: MNHNY, SVGAGI (reference sequence). The CDR3 extends over 15 amino acids. V lost 0 bases to trimming and J lost 6 bases, with 15 bases between them. The chain's CDR3 is CASSYSGAVGGEQYF. The CDR3 DNA reads as TGTGCCAGCAGTTACTCCGGGGCCGTTGGGGGCGAGCAGTACTTC.

A single count supports this clone. The chain employs TRBV5-1 and TRBJ2-1; D perhaps matches TRBD1 (5 bases). Germline V gene sequence: CDR1 SGHRS, CDR2 YFSETQ. This CDR3 is 15 amino acids long. Trimming removed 0 bases from V and 9 bases from J, with 16 bases in between. The CDR3 loop is CASSLGGLATGEQFF. The CDR3 DNA is TGCGCCAGCAGCTTGGGGGGCTTGGCCACGGGTGAGCAGTTCTTC.

The rearrangement links TRBV19 to TRBJ1-2; the D gene is possibly TRBD1 (6 bases). This CDR3 spans 13 amino acids. From germline, CDR1 is LNHDA and CDR2 SQIVND (reference sequence). With 3 bases removed from V and 8 bases from J, the gap between germline ends came to 13 bases. CDR3 region: CASSIMTGQGYTF. DNA of the CDR3: TGTGCCAGTAGTATTATGACAGGCCAGGGCTACACCTTC.

CDR3 in amino acids: CASSPGPTTEAFF. As DNA, the CDR3 is TGTGCCAGCAGCCCCGGGCCCACCACTGAAGCTTTCTTT. The V and J genes are TRBV12-3 or TRBV12-4 and TRBJ1-1; no clear D. CDR3 size: 13 residues. V was pared by 6 bases and J by 4 bases, with 12 bases between.

The chain joins TRBV6-2 or TRBV6-3 to TRBJ1-5; D is uncertain. The germline V and J ends were trimmed by 5 bases and 5 bases, with 16 bases remaining between them. The V gene's germline CDR1 is MNHEY and CDR2 SVGEGT. The CDR3 runs to 15 residues. CDR3 bases: TGTGCCAGCAGTCGCCCCGGGTACCAGTATCAGCCCCAGCATTTT. It specifies CASSRPGYQYQPQHF.

The V gene is TRBV6-5, the J gene TRBJ2-5; tentatively, D is TRBD1 or TRBD2 (7 bases each). Germline V lookup: CDR1 MNHEY, CDR2 SVGAGI. The V end lost 2 bases, the J end lost 4 bases, and 14 bases lay between the germline ends. The CDR3 extends over 15 amino acids. CDR3 loop: CASSYTTGEGETQYF. The CDR3 DNA is TGTGCCAGCAGTTACACAACAGGGGAGGGAGAGACCCAGTACTTC.

For the CDR3, the DNA is TGTGCCAGTAGCGGGACCGGGACAGCCTATCAAGAGACCCAGTACTTC. Amino acids: CASSGTGTAYQETQYF. The chain employs TRBV19 and TRBJ2-5, with 7 positions matching TRBD1. Germline V gene data show CDR1 as LNHDA and CDR2 as SQIVND (reference sequence). The CDR3 has 16 amino acids. V was clipped by 6 bases and J by 2 bases; unmatched bases: 12.

V usage is TRBV18 and J usage is TRBJ1-6; D remains ambiguous. V lost 2 bases, J lost 5 bases, and 10 bases lay in between. CDR1 is KGHSH and CDR2 is LQKENI in the germline V gene. This CDR3 is 15 amino acids long. This CDR3 reads CASSPSTIDNSPLHF. CDR3 coding DNA: TGTGCCAGCTCACCATCAACTATAGATAATTCACCCCTCCACTTT.

The chain combines TRBV5-4 with TRBJ2-7; D might be TRBD2 (6 bases). This CDR3 is built from 13 residues. V shed 4 bases and J shed 6 bases, with 14 bases lying between them. Germline loops: CDR1 SGHNT, CDR2 YYREEE (reference sequence). The CDR3: CASSAMTRGEQYF. The DNA of the CDR3 is TGTGCCAGCAGCGCAATGACTAGGGGCGAGCAGTACTTC.

The chain links TRBV5-1 to TRBJ1-2; D remains unclear. This CDR3 region has 11 residues. Germline V gene lookup returns CDR1 SGHRS and CDR2 YFSETQ. Trimming took 0 bases from V and 10 from J, leaving 7 bases between them. CDR3: CASSLEGFYTF. DNA of the CDR3: TGCGCCAGCAGCTTGGAGGGCTTCTACACCTTC.

The chain employs TRBV27 and TRBJ2-7, with D possibly being TRBD1 (5 bases). This CDR3 region has 14 residues. Germline CDR1 MNHEY, CDR2 SMNVEV (reference sequence). V gave up 4 bases and J gave up 2 bases, with 12 bases separating them. CDR3 in DNA: TGTGCCAGCAGTTATTCGACAGCCACCTACGAGCAGTACTTC. Translated, it gives CASSYSTATYEQYF.

The chain is built from TRBV12-3 or TRBV12-4 and TRBJ2-2, with D maybe TRBD1 (5 bases). CDR3 length: 13 amino acids. The germline V and J ends were trimmed by 3 bases and 7 bases, with 9 bases remaining between them. The CDR3 sequence is CASSFRDNGELFF. DNA for the CDR3: TGTGCCAGCAGTTTCAGGGATAACGGGGAGCTGTTTTTT.

V usage is TRBV5-1 and J usage is TRBJ2-2; 8 positions agree with TRBD2. Trimming cost V 2 bases and J 0 bases; bases outside gene matches: 3. The CDR3 has 16 residues. In germline, CDR1 is SGHRS, CDR2 YFSETQ. Here the CDR3 DNA reads TGCGCCAGCAGCTTTGTAGCGGGAACGAACACCGGGGAGCTGTTTTTT. It encodes CASSFVAGTNTGELFF.

This chain links TRBV19 with TRBJ2-7; 8 bases match TRBD1. Germline V gene sequence: CDR1 LNHDA, CDR2 SQIVND (reference sequence). Trimming took 3 bases from V and 0 from J; bases not matched to a gene: 4. CDR3 size: 15 residues. CDR3 in amino acids: CASSIAGQGSYEQYF. Here the CDR3 DNA reads TGTGCCAGTAGTATCGCCGGACAGGGCTCCTACGAGCAGTACTTC.

The chain is built from TRBV6-1 and TRBJ2-1; 11 nucleotides agree with TRBD2. Germline assignment: CDR1 MNHNS and CDR2 SASEGT. The CDR3 has 18 residues. V shed 0 bases and J 9 bases; nucleotides not matched to a gene: 13. CDR3 nucleotides: TGTGCCAGCAGTGAAGCGCTTTGGGGAATAGCGGGGGGGCGTGAGCAGTTCTTC. Encoded protein: CASSEALWGIAGGREQFF.

This clone was counted a few times. The chain uses TRBV6-6 and TRBJ2-3; TRBD1 is a possible D gene (5 bases). CDR3 size: 14 residues. Deletions cut 7 bases from V and 0 bases from J, with 11 bases between. Germline values: CDR1 MNHNY, CDR2 SVGAGI (reference sequence). The CDR3: CASKNGASTDTQYF. The DNA of the CDR3 is TGTGCCAGCAAGAATGGGGCTAGCACAGATACGCAGTATTTT.

Written as DNA, the CDR3 is TGTGCCAGCAGTCTACAGGGTTCTCCTTTCTTT. Amino acids: CASSLQGSPFF. The chain carries TRBV11-3 and TRBJ1-1; tentative D call: TRBD1 (6 bases). With 6 bases removed from V and 12 bases from J, the gap between germline ends came to 14 bases. In germline, CDR1 is SGHNT, CDR2 YENEEA. The CDR3 has 11 residues.

V gene TRBV6-1 combines with J gene TRBJ2-7, with D maybe TRBD1 (5 bases). CDR3 length equals 16 residues. Trimming stripped 3 bases from V and 3 bases from J, with 18 bases between. Germline V gene data show CDR1 as MNHNS and CDR2 as SASEGT. CDR3 loop: CASSEGPVGASYEQYF. In DNA, the CDR3 is TGTGCCAGCAGTGAGGGCCCTGTAGGGGCGAGCTACGAGCAGTACTTC.

The chain has TRBV7-7 and TRBJ2-5; 7 nucleotides match TRBD2. V was pared by 5 bases and J by 1 base, with 7 bases of the junction left unmatched. The CDR3 covers 15 residues. CDR1 and CDR2 from the germline V gene are SSHAT and FNYEAQ (reference sequence). For the CDR3, the DNA is TGTGCCAGCAGCCATTATTCGGGGGGCCAAGAGACCCAGTACTTC. The encoded protein is CASSHYSGGQETQYF.

The chain combines TRBV27 with TRBJ2-2; TRBD2 aligns across 8 bases. The trim removed 0 bases at V and 10 bases at J, leaving 4 bases unmatched. Germline loops: CDR1 MNHEY, CDR2 SMNVEV (reference sequence). CDR3 length equals 14 residues. The CDR3 loop is CASSLSSGMKELFF. The CDR3 bases are TGTGCCAGCAGTTTATCTAGCGGGATGAAGGAGCTGTTTTTT.

The chain joins TRBV18 to TRBJ2-1, with 7 bases aligning to TRBD2. Germline V gene data show CDR1 as KGHSH and CDR2 as LQKENI. V was clipped by 0 bases and J by 5 bases; unmatched bases: 10. This CDR3 contains 17 residues. The DNA for the CDR3 is TGTGCCAGCTCACCACCGAGCGGGGCGGGAGCAAACAATGAGCAGTTCTTC. It specifies CASSPPSGAGANNEQFF.

The V call is TRBV11-1, the J call TRBJ1-2, with D perhaps TRBD1 (6 bases). The CDR3 has 13 amino acids. Per germline, CDR1 SGHAT and CDR2 FQDESV (reference sequence). The V end was cut by 5 bases, the J end by 7 bases, with 14 bases between. CDR3 loop: CASSRRGSGGYTF. The CDR3 nucleotides are TGTGCCAGCAGCCGCAGGGGTAGCGGTGGCTACACCTTC.

The rearrangement joins TRBV12-5 to TRBJ2-1, with no clear D. V lost 7 bases and J 9 bases, leaving 13 bases between the germline ends. This CDR3 contains 12 residues. CDR1 and CDR2 (germline): LGHNT, FRNRAP. Here the CDR3 reads CASAQGSGEQFF. The CDR3 nucleotides are TGTGCTAGTGCTCAAGGATCAGGTGAGCAGTTCTTC. Filled out from reference TRBV12-5 and TRBJ2-1, the complete variable domain reads DARVTQTPRHKVTEMGQEVTMRCQPILGHNTVFWYRQTMMQGLELLAYFRNRAPLDDSGMPKDRFSAEMPDATLATLKIQPSEPRDSAVYFCASAQGSGEQFFGPGTRLTVL.